Listed below are T cell receptor beta chains from one sample, sequenced in a study of cytomegalovirus exposure and HLA in healthy donors. The repertoire was sequenced with immunoSEQ multiplex PCR; TCRdb's copy has only in-frame clones and lacks some. The profile shows more than 250,000 clones, about 90% of them singletons. Sequencing used PBMCs. The receptors derive from a woman aged 25 to 39 in good health and CMV-seropositive. Both conserved end residues are part of each CDR3. The order of the fields is V gene, J gene, clone size, D gene, CDR3 protein, CDR3 DNA. A D gene is named only where the DNA matches it firmly. For some rows the clone size is stated as once, few or many, or as a class when expanded; others skip it.

TRBV27	TRBJ1-5	few	NA	CASSLAPNQPQHF	TGTGCCAGCAGTTTGGCCCCCAATCAGCCCCAGCATTTT
TRBV19	TRBJ1-1	NA	NA	CASSIQGPNTEAFF	TGTGCCAGTAGTATCCAGGGACCGAACACTGAAGCTTTCTTT
TRBV28	TRBJ2-1	NA	TRBD1	CASSYPRGQYNEQFF	TGTGCCAGCAGTTATCCAAGGGGGCAGTACAATGAGCAGTTCTTC
TRBV9	TRBJ2-1	NA	NA	CASSVAGFRQFF	TGTGCCAGCAGCGTGGCAGGGTTTAGGCAGTTCTTC
TRBV4-1	TRBJ2-7	NA	NA	CASSQGGRSYEQYF	TGCGCCAGCAGCCAAGGGGGCAGGTCCTACGAGCAGTACTTC
TRBV2	TRBJ1-4	NA	NA	CASSESANEKLFF	TGTGCCAGCAGTGAATCGGCTAATGAAAAACTGTTTTTT
TRBV27	TRBJ2-7	NA	TRBD1	CASSFQGTGTYEQYF	TGTGCCAGCAGCTTCCAAGGGACAGGCACCTACGAGCAGTACTTC
TRBV5-4	TRBJ1-1	NA	NA	CATLMLSGTEAFF	TGTGCCACCCTAATGCTTTCCGGCACTGAAGCTTTCTTT
TRBV5-4	TRBJ1-2	NA	NA	CASSFRGAYPNYGYTF	TGTGCCAGCAGCTTCCGGGGGGCATACCCTAACTATGGCTACACCTTC
TRBV5-1	TRBJ2-7	many	NA	CASSWGSYSSYEQYF	TGCGCCAGCAGCTGGGGCAGCTATAGTTCCTACGAGCAGTACTTC
TRBV7-9	TRBJ2-7	NA	TRBD1	CASSLAVDRVFEQYF	TGTGCCAGCAGCTTAGCGGTGGACAGGGTATTCGAGCAGTACTTC
TRBV4-1	TRBJ2-7	NA	TRBD1	CASSQGGQVPYEQYF	TGCGCCAGCAGCCAAGGGGGACAGGTTCCGTACGAGCAGTACTTC
TRBV11-2	TRBJ2-7	NA	NA	CASSLGTLAYEQYF	TGTGCCAGCAGCCTCGGGACACTAGCCTACGAGCAGTACTTC
TRBV7-3	TRBJ1-1	few	NA	CASSLTLASEAFF	TGTGCCAGCAGCTTAACGTTGGCTTCTGAAGCTTTCTTT
TRBV7-2	TRBJ2-2	NA	NA	CASRTPLGTGELFF	TGTGCCAGCCGCACCCCCTTGGGCACCGGGGAGCTGTTTTTT
TRBV5-6	TRBJ1-2	NA	TRBD1	CASSPRDSGYGYTF	TGTGCCAGCAGCCCGAGGGACAGTGGCTATGGCTACACCTTC
TRBV21-1	TRBJ1-1	NA	NA	CASRNRDGVNTEAFF	TGTGCCAGCAGAAACAGGGACGGGGTGAACACTGAAGCTTTCTTT
TRBV28	TRBJ2-7	once	TRBD1	CASSLRGQGHYEQYF	TGTGCCAGCAGTTTAAGGGGACAGGGACACTACGAGCAGTACTTC
TRBV2	TRBJ1-1	NA	NA	CASSVSVNTEAFF	TGTGCCAGCAGTGTCTCCGTTAACACTGAAGCTTTCTTT
TRBV9	TRBJ2-5	NA	NA	CASSVGNTQETQYF	TGTGCCAGCAGCGTAGGAAACACCCAAGAGACCCAGTACTTC
TRBV27	TRBJ2-3	NA	NA	CASKGANTDTQYF	TGTGCCAGCAAGGGAGCAAACACAGATACGCAGTATTTT
TRBV27	TRBJ1-2	NA	NA	CASSFGGGYGYTF	TGTGCCAGCAGTTTTGGCGGAGGCTATGGCTACACCTTC
TRBV29-1	TRBJ2-2	NA	TRBD1	CSVGRTGDTGELFF	TGCAGCGTTGGGAGGACAGGGGACACCGGGGAGCTGTTTTTT
TRBV6-6	TRBJ2-4	NA	NA	CASSYSGPTAVQYF	TGTGCCAGCAGTTACTCGGGACCGACTGCCGTACAGTACTTC
TRBV5-1	TRBJ2-5	NA	TRBD2	CASSKPGLAGVGETQYF	TGCGCCAGCAGCAAACCCGGACTAGCGGGAGTTGGAGAGACCCAGTACTTC
TRBV5-4	TRBJ1-3	NA	TRBD1	CASSTGTGSGNTIYF	TGTGCCAGCAGTACGGGGACAGGCTCTGGAAACACCATATATTTT
TRBV11-2	TRBJ1-1	NA	NA	CASSLDWVGSNTEAFF	TGTGCCAGCAGCTTAGACTGGGTTGGATCGAACACTGAAGCTTTCTTT
TRBV7-9	TRBJ1-5	NA	NA	CASRDGFSNQPQHF	TGTGCCAGCAGGGACGGATTTAGCAATCAGCCCCAGCATTTT
TRBV9	TRBJ2-1	NA	TRBD1	CASSETGTGSYNEQFF	TGTGCCAGCAGCGAAACCGGGACAGGGTCCTACAATGAGCAGTTCTTC
TRBV29-1	TRBJ2-7	NA	TRBD1	CSVTSLKQGPNEQYF	TGCAGCGTTACCTCACTAAAACAGGGGCCCAACGAGCAGTACTTC
TRBV29-1	TRBJ2-1	NA	TRBD1	CSVQSGTAYNEQFF	TGCAGCGTTCAATCCGGGACAGCCTACAATGAGCAGTTCTTC
TRBV7-2	TRBJ2-1	NA	TRBD2	CASSLLLLAGGAGEQFF	TGTGCCAGCAGCTTACTCCTTCTAGCCGGGGGGGCCGGTGAGCAGTTCTTC
TRBV15	TRBJ2-2	NA	TRBD2	CATSMARGGLNTGELFF	TGTGCCACCAGCATGGCGCGGGGGGGCCTGAACACCGGGGAGCTGTTTTTT
TRBV9	TRBJ2-3	few	TRBD2	CASSPRSQSGASQYF	TGTGCCAGCAGCCCCCGCTCCCAAAGCGGGGCCTCGCAGTATTTT
TRBV30	TRBJ2-3	NA	NA	CAWSTGWGSDTQYF	TGTGCCTGGAGTACAGGGTGGGGTTCAGATACGCAGTATTTT
TRBV30	TRBJ2-2	NA	NA	CAWSVTSTNTGELFF	TGTGCCTGGAGTGTAACTAGTACGAACACCGGGGAGCTGTTTTTT
TRBV6-6	TRBJ1-1	NA	TRBD1	CASSYTTGVTEAFF	TGTGCCAGCAGTTATACTACAGGGGTGACTGAAGCTTTCTTT
TRBV7-2	TRBJ2-3	once	TRBD2	CASSSKAGGAPTDTQYF	TGTGCCAGCAGCTCCAAAGCGGGGGGGGCCCCCACAGATACGCAGTATTTT
TRBV5-1	TRBJ2-5	NA	TRBD2	CASSLDPSGGASETQYF	TGCGCCAGCAGCTTGGACCCTAGCGGGGGGGCCTCGGAGACCCAGTACTTC
TRBV15	TRBJ2-7	NA	NA	CATQLSGSPYEQYF	TGTGCCACCCAGTTAAGTGGGAGCCCCTACGAGCAGTACTTC
TRBV4-1	TRBJ2-3	NA	TRBD2	CASSPAGGPTDTQYF	TGCGCCAGCAGCCCTGCGGGAGGGCCCACAGATACGCAGTATTTT
TRBV7-2	TRBJ2-7	once	NA	CASSLPLEEQYF	TGTGCCAGCAGCTTACCCTTGGAGGAGCAGTACTTC
TRBV10-3	TRBJ2-7	NA	TRBD1	CAISSRQGAQGEQYF	TGTGCCATCAGCTCTAGACAGGGGGCGCAGGGCGAGCAGTACTTC
TRBV2	TRBJ2-7	NA	NA	CASSRQGTVYEQYF	TGTGCCAGCAGCCGGCAGGGGACGGTATACGAGCAGTACTTC
TRBV6-1	TRBJ2-5	NA	TRBD1	CASLGQGRETQYF	TGTGCCAGCCTGGGACAGGGTCGGGAGACCCAGTACTTC
TRBV28	TRBJ2-7	NA	NA	CASSVKWGFSYEQYF	TGTGCCAGCAGTGTCAAATGGGGGTTCTCCTACGAGCAGTACTTC
TRBV7-6	TRBJ1-1	once	NA	CASSLDRGATEAFF	TGTGCCAGCAGCTTAGATCGGGGGGCCACTGAAGCTTTCTTT
TRBV5-6	TRBJ1-2	NA	NA	CASCIRGVGAGANYGYTF	TGTGCCAGCTGTATTCGGGGGGTCGGAGCTGGAGCTAACTATGGCTACACCTTC
TRBV4-3	TRBJ2-1	NA	TRBD2	CASSQTSGVYNEQFF	TGCGCCAGCAGCCAAACTAGCGGGGTCTACAATGAGCAGTTCTTC
TRBV30	TRBJ1-2	NA	TRBD1	CAWRTPGQGLGGYTF	TGTGCCTGGAGAACCCCGGGACAGGGACTTGGAGGCTACACCTTC
TRBV28	TRBJ1-1	NA	NA	CASRVDSGNTEAFF	TGTGCCAGCAGAGTGGACAGTGGAAACACTGAAGCTTTCTTT
TRBV9	TRBJ2-1	NA	TRBD2	CASSVVGLAGFEQFF	TGTGCCAGCAGCGTAGTCGGCCTAGCGGGATTTGAGCAGTTCTTC
TRBV27	TRBJ1-1	NA	TRBD1	CASSGTENTEAFF	TGTGCCAGCAGCGGGACAGAGAACACTGAAGCTTTCTTT
TRBV9	TRBJ2-1	NA	NA	CASSVEAGEIEQFF	TGTGCCAGCAGCGTAGAGGCAGGGGAGATTGAGCAGTTCTTC
TRBV6-5	TRBJ1-1	NA	NA	CASSWRNTNTEAFF	TGTGCCAGCAGTTGGCGGAATACGAACACTGAAGCTTTCTTT